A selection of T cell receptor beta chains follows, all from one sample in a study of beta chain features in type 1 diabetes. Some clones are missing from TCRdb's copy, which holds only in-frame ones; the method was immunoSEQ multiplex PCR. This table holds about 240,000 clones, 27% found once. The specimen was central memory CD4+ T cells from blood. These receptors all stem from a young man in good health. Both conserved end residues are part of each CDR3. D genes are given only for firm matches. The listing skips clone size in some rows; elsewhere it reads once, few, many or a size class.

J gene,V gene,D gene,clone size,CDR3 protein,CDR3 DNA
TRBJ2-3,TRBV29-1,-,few,CSVDFGSSTDTQYF,TGCAGCGTTGACTTCGGTAGCAGCACAGATACGCAGTATTTT
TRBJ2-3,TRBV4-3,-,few,CASSQDPGTDTQYF,TGCGCCAGCAGCCAAGATCCCGGGACAGATACGCAGTATTTT
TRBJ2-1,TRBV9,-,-,CASSVVSNNEQFF,TGTGCCAGCAGCGTAGTAAGCAACAATGAGCAGTTCTTC
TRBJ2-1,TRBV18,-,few,CASSPSDYEQFF,TGTGCCAGCTCACCCAGCGATTATGAGCAGTTCTTC
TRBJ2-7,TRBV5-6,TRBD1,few,CASSWDRGDEQYF,TGTGCCAGCAGCTGGGACAGGGGGGACGAGCAGTACTTC
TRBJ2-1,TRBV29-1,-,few,CSVLSYNEQFF,TGCAGCGTTCTCTCCTACAATGAGCAGTTCTTC
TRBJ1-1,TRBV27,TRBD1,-,CASGTGLNTEAFF,TGTGCCAGCGGGACAGGGCTAAACACTGAAGCTTTCTTT
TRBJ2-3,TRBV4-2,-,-,CASSQALQDTQYF,TGTGCCAGCAGCCAAGCCCTTCAGGATACGCAGTATTTT
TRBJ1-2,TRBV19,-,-,CASSMRTDNYGYTF,TGTGCCAGTAGTATGAGGACAGATAACTATGGCTACACCTTC
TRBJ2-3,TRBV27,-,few,CASSWRARTDTQYF,TGTGCCAGCTCCTGGAGGGCCCGCACAGATACGCAGTATTTT
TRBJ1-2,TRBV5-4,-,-,CASSFGGRNYGYTF,TGTGCCAGCAGCTTCGGGGGGCGTAACTATGGCTACACCTTC
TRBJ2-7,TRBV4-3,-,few,CASSQLPAYEQYF,TGCGCCAGCAGCCAATTGCCCGCCTACGAGCAGTACTTC
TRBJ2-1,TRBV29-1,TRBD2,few,CSFLKRGGYNEQFF,TGCAGCTTTTTAAAGCGGGGGGGGTACAATGAGCAGTTCTTC
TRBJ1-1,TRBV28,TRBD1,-,CASSKPGTGLTEAFF,TGTGCCAGCAGTAAGCCCGGGACAGGGCTTACTGAAGCTTTCTTT
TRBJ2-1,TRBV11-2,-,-,CASSLAVRAHEQFF,TGTGCCAGCAGCTTAGCGGTCCGGGCTCATGAGCAGTTCTTC
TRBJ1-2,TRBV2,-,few,CASLIGPSYGYTF,TGTGCCAGCCTTATTGGGCCCTCCTATGGCTACACCTTC
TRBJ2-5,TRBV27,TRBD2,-,CASSLRLAGVQETQYF,TGTGCCAGCAGTTTAAGGCTAGCGGGAGTTCAAGAGACCCAGTACTTC
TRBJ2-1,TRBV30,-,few,CAWSVLGGNEQFF,TGTGCCTGGAGTGTACTTGGGGGAAATGAGCAGTTCTTC
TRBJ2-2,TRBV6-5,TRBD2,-,CASSSGLAVPELFF,TGTGCCAGCAGCTCTGGACTAGCGGTCCCGGAGCTGTTTTTT
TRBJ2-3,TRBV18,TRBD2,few,CASSPTSGDLGTQYF,TGTGCCAGCTCACCGACTAGCGGGGACCTAGGGACGCAGTATTTT
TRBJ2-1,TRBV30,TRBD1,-,CAWSDRGNEQFF,TGTGCCTGGAGTGACAGGGGGAATGAGCAGTTCTTC
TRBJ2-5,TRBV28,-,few,CASSSRQVQETQYF,TGTGCCAGCAGTTCCCGACAGGTTCAAGAGACCCAGTACTTC
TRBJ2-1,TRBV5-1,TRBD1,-,CASSLDIGQGAKEQFF,TGCGCCAGCAGCTTGGATATAGGACAGGGGGCGAAAGAGCAGTTCTTC
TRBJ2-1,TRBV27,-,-,CASSLAPSSYNEQFF,TGTGCCAGCAGTTTGGCTCCGAGCTCCTACAATGAGCAGTTCTTC
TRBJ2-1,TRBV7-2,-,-,CASSLSWGVHNEQFF,TGTGCCAGCAGCTTAAGCTGGGGAGTCCACAATGAGCAGTTCTTC
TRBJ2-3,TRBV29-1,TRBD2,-,CSGLTTSGMGDTQYF,TGCAGCGGACTGACGACTAGCGGGATGGGAGATACGCAGTATTTT
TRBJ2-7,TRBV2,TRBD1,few,CASSPRQGLEQYF,TGTGCCAGCAGCCCTAGACAGGGGCTCGAGCAGTACTTC
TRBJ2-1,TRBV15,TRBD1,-,CATSRDSRSGQGTNEQFF,TGTGCCACCAGCAGAGATAGCCGGTCGGGACAGGGGACCAATGAGCAGTTCTTC
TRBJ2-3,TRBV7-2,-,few,CASSSSMGGTDTQYF,TGTGCCAGCAGCTCCAGCATGGGGGGCACAGATACGCAGTATTTT
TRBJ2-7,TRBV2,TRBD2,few,CASESGSSEQYF,TGTGCCAGCGAGAGCGGGAGCTCCGAGCAGTACTTC
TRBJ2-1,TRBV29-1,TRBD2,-,CSVEAGVSYNEQFF,TGCAGCGTTGAGGCGGGAGTATCGTACAATGAGCAGTTCTTC
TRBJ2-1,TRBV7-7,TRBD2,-,CASSLGFLAGGIDEQFF,TGTGCCAGCAGCTTGGGCTTCCTAGCGGGGGGAATCGATGAGCAGTTCTTC
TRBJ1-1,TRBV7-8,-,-,CASSPGRVIEAFF,TGTGCCAGCAGCCCCGGTAGGGTAATTGAAGCTTTCTTT
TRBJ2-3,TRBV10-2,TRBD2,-,CATKFGLAGGADTQYF,TGCGCCACTAAATTCGGACTAGCGGGAGGGGCAGATACGCAGTATTTT
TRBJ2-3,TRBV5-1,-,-,CASSYPPGAGGTDTQYF,TGCGCCAGCAGCTACCCCCCGGGAGCAGGGGGCACAGATACGCAGTATTTT
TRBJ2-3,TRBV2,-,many,CASRVGAGSTDTQYF,TGTGCCAGCAGAGTTGGGGCAGGGAGCACAGATACGCAGTATTTT
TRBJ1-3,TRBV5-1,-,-,CASAGGVNSGNTIYF,TGCGCCAGCGCCGGAGGAGTCAACTCTGGAAACACCATATATTTT
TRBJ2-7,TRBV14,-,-,CASSQIGLYSYEQYF,TGTGCCAGCAGCCAAATTGGCCTGTACTCCTACGAGCAGTACTTC
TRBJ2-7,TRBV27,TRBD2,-,CASSGGRSYEQYF,TGTGCCAGCAGCGGCGGGAGATCCTACGAGCAGTACTTC
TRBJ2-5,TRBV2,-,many,CASGPGAETQYF,TGTGCCAGCGGCCCCGGCGCAGAGACCCAGTACTTC
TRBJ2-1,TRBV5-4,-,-,CASSFEGGARNEQFF,TGTGCCAGCAGCTTCGAGGGGGGGGCCCGGAATGAGCAGTTCTTC
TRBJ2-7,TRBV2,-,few,CASRESEAEVYEQYF,TGTGCCAGCCGCGAGTCAGAAGCGGAAGTATACGAGCAGTACTTC
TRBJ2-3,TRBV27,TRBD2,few,CASSFVLAGVGTQYF,TGTGCCAGCAGTTTCGTGCTAGCGGGAGTAGGTACGCAGTATTTT
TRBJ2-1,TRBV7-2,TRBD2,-,CASRLSLAGMNEQFF,TGTGCCAGCAGGCTATCACTAGCGGGTATGAATGAGCAGTTCTTC
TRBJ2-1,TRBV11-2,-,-,CASSLDRQNREFF,TGTGCCAGCAGCTTAGACAGACAGAACAGGGAGTTCTTC
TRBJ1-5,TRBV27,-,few,CASSFEGSYQPQHF,TGTGCCAGCAGTTTCGAAGGGAGCTATCAGCCCCAGCATTTT
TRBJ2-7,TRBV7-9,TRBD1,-,CASSQDRSVHEQYF,TGTGCCAGCAGCCAGGACAGGTCGGTACACGAGCAGTACTTC
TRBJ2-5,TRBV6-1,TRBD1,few,CASSEQGVQETQYF,TGTGCCAGCAGTGAACAGGGGGTCCAAGAGACCCAGTACTTC
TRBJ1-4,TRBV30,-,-,CAWSVRGRGRLNEKLFF,TGTGCCTGGAGTGTACGGGGTAGGGGTCGGCTTAATGAAAAACTGTTTTTT
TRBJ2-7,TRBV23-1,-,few,CASSPRPPVSYEQYF,TGCGCCAGCAGTCCCCGGCCCCCGGTCTCCTACGAGCAGTACTTC
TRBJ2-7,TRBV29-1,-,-,CSVDRGRGSEQYF,TGCAGCGTTGATCGGGGTCGCGGCTCCGAGCAGTACTTC
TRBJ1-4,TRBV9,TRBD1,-,CASSRGQYNEKLFF,TGTGCCAGCAGCCGGGGACAGTACAATGAAAAACTGTTTTTT
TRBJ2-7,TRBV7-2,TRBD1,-,CASSLQGADEQYF,TGTGCCAGCAGCCTCCAGGGGGCGGACGAGCAGTACTTC
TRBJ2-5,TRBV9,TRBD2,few,CASSQTSGGTWETQYF,TGTGCCAGCAGCCAGACTAGCGGGGGAACGTGGGAGACCCAGTACTTC
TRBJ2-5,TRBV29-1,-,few,CSVNRPQGLQTQYF,TGCAGCGTAAACAGGCCCCAGGGATTGCAGACCCAGTACTTC
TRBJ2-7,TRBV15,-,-,CATSRDGAGSHEQYF,TGTGCCACCAGCAGAGATGGGGCCGGCAGCCACGAGCAGTACTTC
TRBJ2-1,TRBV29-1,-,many,CSVGQIPNEQFF,TGCAGCGTTGGACAGATCCCCAATGAGCAGTTCTTC
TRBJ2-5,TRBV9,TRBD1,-,CARSARQGQTETQYF,TGTGCCCGCAGCGCTAGACAGGGGCAGACGGAGACCCAGTACTTC
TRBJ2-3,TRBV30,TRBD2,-,CAWSGGDTQYF,TGTGCCTGGAGCGGGGGGGATACGCAGTATTTT